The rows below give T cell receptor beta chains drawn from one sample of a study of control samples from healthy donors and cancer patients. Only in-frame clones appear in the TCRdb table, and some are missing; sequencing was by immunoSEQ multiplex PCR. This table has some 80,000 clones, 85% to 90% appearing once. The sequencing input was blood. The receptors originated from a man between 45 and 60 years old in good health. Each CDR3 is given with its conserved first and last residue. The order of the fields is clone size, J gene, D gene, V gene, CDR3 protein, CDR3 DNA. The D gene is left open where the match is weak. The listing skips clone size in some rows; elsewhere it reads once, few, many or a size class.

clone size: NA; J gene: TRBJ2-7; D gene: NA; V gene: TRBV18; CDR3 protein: CASSPGGSLSYEQYF; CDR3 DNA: TGTGCCAGCTCACCAGGGGGTTCCCTATCCTACGAGCAGTACTTC
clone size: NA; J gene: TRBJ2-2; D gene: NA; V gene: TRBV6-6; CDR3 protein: CASSSTGANTGELFF; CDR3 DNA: TGTGCCAGCAGTTCGACAGGAGCGAACACCGGGGAGCTGTTTTTT
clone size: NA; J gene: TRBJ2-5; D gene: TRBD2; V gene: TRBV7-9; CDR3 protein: CASSPPGGVGETQYF; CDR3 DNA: TGTGCCAGCAGCCCCCCGGGGGGGGTCGGAGAGACCCAGTACTTC
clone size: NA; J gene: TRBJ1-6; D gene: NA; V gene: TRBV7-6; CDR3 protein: CASSLAPRGGYSPLHF; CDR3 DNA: TGTGCCAGCAGCTTAGCGCCGAGGGGGGGGTATTCACCCCTCCACTTT
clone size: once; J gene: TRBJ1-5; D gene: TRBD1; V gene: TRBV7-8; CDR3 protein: CASSPDPGTAINQPQHF; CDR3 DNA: TGTGCCAGCAGCCCCGATCCCGGGACAGCTATCAATCAGCCCCAGCATTTT
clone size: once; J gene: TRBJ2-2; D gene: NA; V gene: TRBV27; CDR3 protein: CASSPWAVGESTGELFF; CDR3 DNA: TGTGCCAGCAGCCCTTGGGCCGTGGGGGAGAGCACCGGGGAGCTGTTTTTT
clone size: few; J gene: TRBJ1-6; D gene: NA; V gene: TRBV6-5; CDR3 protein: CASRRGRDNSPLHF; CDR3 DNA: TGTGCCAGCAGACGGGGACGGGATAATTCACCCCTCCACTTT
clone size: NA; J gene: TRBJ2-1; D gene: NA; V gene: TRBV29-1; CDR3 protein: CSVDRSHNEQFF; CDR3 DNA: TGCAGCGTTGATCGCAGTCACAATGAGCAGTTCTTC
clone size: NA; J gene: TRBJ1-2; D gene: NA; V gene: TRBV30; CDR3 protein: CAWETGLNGYTF; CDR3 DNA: TGTGCCTGGGAGACAGGATTGAATGGCTACACCTTC
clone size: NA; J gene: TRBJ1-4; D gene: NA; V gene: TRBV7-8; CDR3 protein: CASSRDLSNEKLFF; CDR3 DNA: TGTGCCAGCAGCCGGGACCTTTCTAATGAAAAACTGTTTTTT
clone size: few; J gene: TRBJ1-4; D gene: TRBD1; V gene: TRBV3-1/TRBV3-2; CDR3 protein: CASSQEFGTGNEKLFF; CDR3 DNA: TGTGCCAGCAGCCAAGAATTCGGGACAGGGAATGAAAAACTGTTTTTT
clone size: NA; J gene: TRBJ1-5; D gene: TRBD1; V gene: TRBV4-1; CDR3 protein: CASSQDPGQGAQGQPQHF; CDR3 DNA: TGCGCCAGCAGCCAAGATCCGGGACAGGGGGCTCAGGGACAGCCCCAGCATTTT
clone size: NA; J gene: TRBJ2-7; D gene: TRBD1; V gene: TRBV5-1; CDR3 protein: CASSRGTGTYEQYF; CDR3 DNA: TGCGCCAGCAGCCGTGGGACAGGGACCTACGAGCAGTACTTC
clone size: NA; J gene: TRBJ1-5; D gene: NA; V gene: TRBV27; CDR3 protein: CASSFRGDQPQHF; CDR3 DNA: TGTGCCAGCAGTTTTCGGGGGGACCAGCCCCAGCATTTT
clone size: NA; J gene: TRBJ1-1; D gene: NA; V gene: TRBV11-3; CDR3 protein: CASSLDVEHPEAFF; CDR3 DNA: TGTGCCAGCAGCTTAGACGTAGAACACCCTGAAGCTTTCTTT